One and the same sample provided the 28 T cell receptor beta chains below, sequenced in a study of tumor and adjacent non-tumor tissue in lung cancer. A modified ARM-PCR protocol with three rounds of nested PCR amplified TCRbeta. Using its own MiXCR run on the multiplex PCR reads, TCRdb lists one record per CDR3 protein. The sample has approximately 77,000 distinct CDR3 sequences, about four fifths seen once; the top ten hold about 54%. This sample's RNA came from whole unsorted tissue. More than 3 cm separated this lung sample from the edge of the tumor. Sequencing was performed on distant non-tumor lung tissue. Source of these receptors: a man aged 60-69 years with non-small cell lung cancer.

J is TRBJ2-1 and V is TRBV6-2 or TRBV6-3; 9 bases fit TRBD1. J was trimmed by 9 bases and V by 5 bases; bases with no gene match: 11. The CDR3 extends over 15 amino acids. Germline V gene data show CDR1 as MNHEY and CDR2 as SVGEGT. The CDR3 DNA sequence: TGTGCCAGCAGTCCCCCGGGACAGGGTCATATTGAGCAGTTCTTC. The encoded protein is CASSPPGQGHIEQFF.

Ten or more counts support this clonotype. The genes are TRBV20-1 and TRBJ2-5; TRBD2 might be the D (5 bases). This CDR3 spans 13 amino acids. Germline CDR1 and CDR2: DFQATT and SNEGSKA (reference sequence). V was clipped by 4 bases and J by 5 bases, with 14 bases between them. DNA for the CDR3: TGCAGTGCTATAGACCCGGGGATGGAGACCCAGTACTTC. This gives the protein CSAIDPGMETQYF.

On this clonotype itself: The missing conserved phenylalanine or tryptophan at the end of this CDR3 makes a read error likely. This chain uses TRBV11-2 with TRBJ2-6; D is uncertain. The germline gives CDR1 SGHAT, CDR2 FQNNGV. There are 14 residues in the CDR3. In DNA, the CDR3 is TGTACCAGCAATCATATCTCTGGGGCCAACGTCCTGACTTCC. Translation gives CTSNHISGANVLTS.

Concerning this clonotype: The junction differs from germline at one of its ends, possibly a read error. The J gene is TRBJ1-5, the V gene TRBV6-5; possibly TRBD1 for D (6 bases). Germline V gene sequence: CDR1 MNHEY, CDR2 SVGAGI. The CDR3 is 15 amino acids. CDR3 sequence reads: CASSYLQGSNRPQYF. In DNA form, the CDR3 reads TGTGCCAGCAGTTACCTACAGGGAAGCAATCGGCCCCAGTATTTC.

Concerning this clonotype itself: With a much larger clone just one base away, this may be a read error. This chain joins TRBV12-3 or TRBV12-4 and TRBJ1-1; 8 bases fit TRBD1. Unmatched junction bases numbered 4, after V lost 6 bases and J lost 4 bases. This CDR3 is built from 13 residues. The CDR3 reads CASRQDRGTEAFF. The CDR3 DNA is TGTGCCAGCAGACAAGACAGGGGCACTGAAGCTTTCTTT.

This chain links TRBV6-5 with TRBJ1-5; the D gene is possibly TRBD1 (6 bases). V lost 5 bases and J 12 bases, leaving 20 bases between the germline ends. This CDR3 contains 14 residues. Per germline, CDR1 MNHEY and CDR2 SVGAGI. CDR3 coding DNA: TGTGCCAGCAGTACCTACAGGGAAGCAATCAGCCAGCATTTT. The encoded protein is CASSTYREAISQHF.

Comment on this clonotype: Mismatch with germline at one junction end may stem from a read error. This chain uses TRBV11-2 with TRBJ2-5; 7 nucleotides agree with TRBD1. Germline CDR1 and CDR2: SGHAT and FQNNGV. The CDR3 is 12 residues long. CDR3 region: CDSPTGEETQYF. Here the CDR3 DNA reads TGTGACAGCCCTACAGGGGAAGAGACCCAGTACTTC.

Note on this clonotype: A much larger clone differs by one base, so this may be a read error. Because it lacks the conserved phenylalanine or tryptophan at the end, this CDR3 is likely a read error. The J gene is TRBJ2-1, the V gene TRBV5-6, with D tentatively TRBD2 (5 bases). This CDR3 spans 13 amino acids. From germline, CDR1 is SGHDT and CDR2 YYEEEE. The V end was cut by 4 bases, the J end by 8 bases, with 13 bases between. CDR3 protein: CASSRGTDHEQFL. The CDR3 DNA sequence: TGTGCCAGCAGCCGGGGAACAGATCATGAGCAGTTCCTC.

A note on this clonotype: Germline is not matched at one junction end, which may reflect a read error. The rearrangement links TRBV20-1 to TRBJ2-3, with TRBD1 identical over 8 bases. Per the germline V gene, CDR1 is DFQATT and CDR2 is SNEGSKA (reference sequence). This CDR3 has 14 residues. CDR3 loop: CSASDIQGADRQYF. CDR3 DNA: TGCAGTGCCTCGGACATCCAGGGGGCAGATAGGCAGTATTTT.

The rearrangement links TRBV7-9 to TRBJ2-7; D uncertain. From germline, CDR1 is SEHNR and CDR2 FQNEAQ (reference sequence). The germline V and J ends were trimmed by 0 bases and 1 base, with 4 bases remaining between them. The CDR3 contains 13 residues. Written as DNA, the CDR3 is TGTGCCAGCAGCTTAGCTGAGTCCTACGAGCAGTACTTC. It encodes CASSLAESYEQYF.

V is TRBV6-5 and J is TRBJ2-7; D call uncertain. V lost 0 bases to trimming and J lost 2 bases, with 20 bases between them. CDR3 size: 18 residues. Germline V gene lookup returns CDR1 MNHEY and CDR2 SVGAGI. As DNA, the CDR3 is TGTGCCAGCAGTTACTCCCACCCAGACACGGTTAGGCCCTACGAGCAGTACTTC. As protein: CASSYSHPDTVRPYEQYF.

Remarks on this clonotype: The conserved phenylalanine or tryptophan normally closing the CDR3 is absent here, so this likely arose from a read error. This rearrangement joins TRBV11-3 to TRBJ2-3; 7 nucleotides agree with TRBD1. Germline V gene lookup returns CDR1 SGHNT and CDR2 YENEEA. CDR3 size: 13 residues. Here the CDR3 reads CAISFQGVDTQYL. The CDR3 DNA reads TGTGCCATCAGCTTTCAGGGGGTAGATACGCAGTATTTG.

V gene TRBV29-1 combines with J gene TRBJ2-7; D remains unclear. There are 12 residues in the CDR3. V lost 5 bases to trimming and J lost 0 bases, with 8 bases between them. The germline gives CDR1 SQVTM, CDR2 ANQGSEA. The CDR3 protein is CSVIVSSYEQYF. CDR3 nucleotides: TGCAGCGTTATAGTTAGCTCCTACGAGCAGTACTTC.

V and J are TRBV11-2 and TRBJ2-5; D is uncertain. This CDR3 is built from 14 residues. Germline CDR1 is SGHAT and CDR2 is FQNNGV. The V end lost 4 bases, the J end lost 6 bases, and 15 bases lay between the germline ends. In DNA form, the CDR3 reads TGTGCCAGCAGCTCCGGGCAGCTTCTGAAGACCCAGTACTTC. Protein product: CASSSGQLLKTQYF.

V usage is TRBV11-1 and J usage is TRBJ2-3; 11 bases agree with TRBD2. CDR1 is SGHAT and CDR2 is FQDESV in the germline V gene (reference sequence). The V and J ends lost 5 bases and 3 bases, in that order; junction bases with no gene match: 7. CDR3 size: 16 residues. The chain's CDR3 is CASSTLAGGRTDTQYF. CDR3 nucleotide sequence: TGTGCCAGCAGCACGTTAGCGGGGGGGAGAACAGATACGCAGTATTTT.

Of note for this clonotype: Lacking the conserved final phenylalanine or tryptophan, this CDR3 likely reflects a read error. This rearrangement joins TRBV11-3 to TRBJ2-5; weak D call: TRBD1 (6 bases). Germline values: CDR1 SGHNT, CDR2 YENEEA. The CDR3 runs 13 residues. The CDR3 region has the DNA TGTGCCAGCAGCTCGGGACAACAAGAGGCCCAGTACTCC. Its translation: CASSSGQQEAQYS.

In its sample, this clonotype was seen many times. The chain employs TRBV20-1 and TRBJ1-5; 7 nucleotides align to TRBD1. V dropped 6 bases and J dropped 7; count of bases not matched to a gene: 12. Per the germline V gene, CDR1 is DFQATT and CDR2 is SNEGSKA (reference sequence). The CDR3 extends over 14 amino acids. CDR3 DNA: TGCAGTGCCCAGGCCGACAGGGAAGGGCAGCCCCAGCATTTT. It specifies CSAQADREGQPQHF.

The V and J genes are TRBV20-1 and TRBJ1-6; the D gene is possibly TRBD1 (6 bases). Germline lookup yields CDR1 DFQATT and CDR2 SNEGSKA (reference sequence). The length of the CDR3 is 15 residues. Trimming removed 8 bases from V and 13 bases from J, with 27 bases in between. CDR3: CSHRAKGVKVTPLHF. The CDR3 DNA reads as TGCAGTCATAGAGCCAAGGGGGTAAAAGTGACGCCCCTCCACTTT.

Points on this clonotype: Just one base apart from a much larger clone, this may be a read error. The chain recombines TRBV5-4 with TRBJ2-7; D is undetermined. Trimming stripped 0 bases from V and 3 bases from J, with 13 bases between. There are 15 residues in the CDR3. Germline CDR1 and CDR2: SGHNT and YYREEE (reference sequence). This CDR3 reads CASSLGQNRVYEQYF. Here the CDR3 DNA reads TGTGCCAGCAGCTTGGGCCAGAATCGTGTCTACGAGCAGTACTTC.

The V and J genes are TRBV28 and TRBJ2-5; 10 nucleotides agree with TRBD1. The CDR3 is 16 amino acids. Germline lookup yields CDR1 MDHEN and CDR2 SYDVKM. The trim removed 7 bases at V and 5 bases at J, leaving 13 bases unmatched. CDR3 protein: CASNRPRQGAGETQYF. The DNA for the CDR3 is TGTGCCAGCAATCGTCCTCGACAGGGGGCCGGTGAGACCCAGTACTTC.

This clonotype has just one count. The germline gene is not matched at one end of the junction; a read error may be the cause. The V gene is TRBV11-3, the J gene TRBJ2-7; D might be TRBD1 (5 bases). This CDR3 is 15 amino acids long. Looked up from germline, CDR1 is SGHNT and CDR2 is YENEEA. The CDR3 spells CASSLDHGRADEQYF. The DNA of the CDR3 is TGTGCCAGTAGCTTAGATCATGGCAGGGCCGACGAGCAGTACTTC.

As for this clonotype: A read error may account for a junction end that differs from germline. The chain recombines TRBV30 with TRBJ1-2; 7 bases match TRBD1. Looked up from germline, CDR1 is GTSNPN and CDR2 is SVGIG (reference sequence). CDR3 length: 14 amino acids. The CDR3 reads CAWSVKGANYDYTF. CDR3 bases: TGTGCCTGGAGTGTGAAGGGGGCTAACTATGACTACACCTTC.

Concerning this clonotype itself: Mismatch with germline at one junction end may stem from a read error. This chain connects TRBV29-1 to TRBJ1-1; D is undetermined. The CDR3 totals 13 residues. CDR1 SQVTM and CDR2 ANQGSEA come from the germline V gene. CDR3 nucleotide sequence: TGTATCACTAAGATAGAGGATAAGACTGAAGCTTTCTTT. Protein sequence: CITKIEDKTEAFF. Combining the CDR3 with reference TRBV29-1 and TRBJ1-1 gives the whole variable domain SAVISQKPSRDICQRGTSLTIQCQVDSQVTMMFWYRQQPGQSLTLIATANQGSEATYESGFVIDKFPISRPNLTFSTLTVSNMSPEDSSIYLCITKIEDKTEAFFGQGTRLTVV.

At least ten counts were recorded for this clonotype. The CDR3 spells CSARAGKEEKLFF. CDR3 DNA: TGCAGTGCTAGAGCGGGGAAGGAAGAAAAACTGTTTTTT. The chain couples TRBV20-1 to TRBJ1-4; D uncertain. V was cut by 1 base and J by 8 bases, with 11 bases left in between. Germline CDR1 DFQATT, CDR2 SNEGSKA (reference sequence). There are 13 residues in the CDR3.

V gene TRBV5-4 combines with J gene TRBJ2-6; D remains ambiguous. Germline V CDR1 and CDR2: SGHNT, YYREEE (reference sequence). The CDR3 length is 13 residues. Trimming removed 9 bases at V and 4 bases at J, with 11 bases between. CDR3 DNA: TGTGCCAACATTCGAATAGGGGCCAACGTCCTGACTTTC. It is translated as CANIRIGANVLTF.

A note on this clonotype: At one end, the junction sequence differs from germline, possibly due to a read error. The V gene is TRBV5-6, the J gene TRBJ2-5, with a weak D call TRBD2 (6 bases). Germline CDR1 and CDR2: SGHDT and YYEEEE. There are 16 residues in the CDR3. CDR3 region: CASSLLTRDLQETQCF. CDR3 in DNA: TGTGCCAGCAGCCTGCTGACTCGGGACTTACAAGAGACCCAGTGCTTC.

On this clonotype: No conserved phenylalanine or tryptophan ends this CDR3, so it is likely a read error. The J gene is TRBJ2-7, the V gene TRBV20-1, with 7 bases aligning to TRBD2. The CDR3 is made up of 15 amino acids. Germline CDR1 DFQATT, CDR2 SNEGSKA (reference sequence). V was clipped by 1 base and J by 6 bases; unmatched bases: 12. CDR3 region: CSARGGSGLMGEQYI. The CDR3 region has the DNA TGCAGTGCTAGAGGCGGTAGCGGGCTGATGGGCGAGCAGTACATC.

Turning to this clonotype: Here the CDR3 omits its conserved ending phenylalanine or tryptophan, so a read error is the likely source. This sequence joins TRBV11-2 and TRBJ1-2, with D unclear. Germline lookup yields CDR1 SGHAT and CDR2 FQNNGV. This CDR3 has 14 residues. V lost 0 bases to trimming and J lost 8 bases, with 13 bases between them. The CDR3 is CASSLEAGIGGYTI. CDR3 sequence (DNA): TGTGCCAGCAGCTTAGAAGCGGGGATCGGAGGCTACACCATC.